A selection of T cell receptor beta chains follows, all from one sample in a study of cytomegalovirus exposure and HLA in healthy donors. The assay was immunoSEQ multiplex PCR, and TCRdb's table has in-frame clones only and misses some. Of about 82,000 clones in the sample, roughly a tenth were seen once. Sequencing was performed on PBMCs. These receptors originate from a man between 60 and 75 years old in good health and CMV-seropositive. Each CDR3 is given with its conserved first and last residue. Each record gives: V gene, clone size, CDR3 length, J gene, D gene, CDR3 protein, CDR3 DNA. D genes are given only for firm matches. A clone size is listed for some rows: how often the clone was seen (once, few, many), or a class if it is expanded.

V: TRBV29-1; size: -; length: 15; J: TRBJ2-1; D: TRBD1; CDR3: CSVDGPTGALNEQFF; DNA: TGCAGCGTTGATGGACCCACAGGGGCCCTTAATGAGCAGTTCTTC
V: TRBV18; size: few; length: 14; J: TRBJ2-7; D: -; CDR3: CASSPPTVTYEQYF; DNA: TGTGCCAGCTCACCCCCGACAGTAACCTACGAGCAGTACTTC
V: TRBV15; size: few; length: 14; J: TRBJ2-7; D: -; CDR3: CATSRSRTDNEQYF; DNA: TGTGCCACCAGCAGATCCAGGACGGACAACGAGCAGTACTTC
V: TRBV29-1; size: few; length: 12; J: TRBJ2-7; D: -; CDR3: CSVAPPGREQYF; DNA: TGCAGCGTTGCCCCTCCGGGGAGGGAGCAGTACTTC
V: TRBV2; size: few; length: 15; J: TRBJ1-5; D: -; CDR3: CASCPGPDSNQPQHF; DNA: TGTGCCAGCTGTCCAGGCCCTGATAGCAATCAGCCCCAGCATTTT
V: TRBV9; size: -; length: 13; J: TRBJ1-1; D: -; CDR3: CASSVVSGTEAFF; DNA: TGTGCCAGCAGCGTCGTATCAGGGACTGAAGCTTTCTTT
V: TRBV5-1; size: few; length: 14; J: TRBJ1-2; D: -; CDR3: CASSPGPEGYGYTF; DNA: TGCGCCAGCAGCCCGGGTCCCGAGGGCTATGGCTACACCTTC
V: TRBV9; size: few; length: 16; J: TRBJ2-2; D: TRBD1; CDR3: CASSVFGTGFPGELFF; DNA: TGTGCCAGCAGCGTATTCGGGACAGGGTTTCCCGGGGAGCTGTTTTTT
V: TRBV28; size: few; length: 16; J: TRBJ1-5; D: -; CDR3: CASNSAGRLGDQPQHF; DNA: TGTGCCAGCAATTCCGCGGGGCGGCTGGGGGATCAGCCCCAGCATTTT
V: TRBV7-3; size: -; length: 16; J: TRBJ1-1; D: -; CDR3: CASSLTTLGGNTEAFF; DNA: TGTGCCAGCAGCTTAACGACCCTCGGGGGGAACACTGAAGCTTTCTTT
V: TRBV29-1; size: few; length: 16; J: TRBJ2-5; D: TRBD2; CDR3: CSVVGGSGRDQETQYF; DNA: TGCAGCGTTGTGGGGGGGAGCGGGAGGGACCAAGAGACCCAGTACTTC
V: TRBV10-3; size: few; length: 14; J: TRBJ1-5; D: -; CDR3: CAITPGDSNQPQHF; DNA: TGTGCCATCACCCCGGGAGATAGCAATCAGCCCCAGCATTTT
V: TRBV10-3; size: few; length: 16; J: TRBJ2-3; D: TRBD2; CDR3: CAISEGGGVITDTQYF; DNA: TGTGCCATCAGTGAAGGCGGGGGGGTGATAACAGATACGCAGTATTTT
V: TRBV19; size: few; length: 15; J: TRBJ1-5; D: -; CDR3: CASSRQMYSNQPQHF; DNA: TGTGCCAGTAGTAGACAGATGTATAGCAATCAGCCCCAGCATTTT
V: TRBV28; size: few; length: 13; J: TRBJ2-5; D: -; CDR3: CASSLVRGETQYF; DNA: TGTGCCAGCAGTTTGGTCCGAGGAGAGACCCAGTACTTC
V: TRBV27; size: -; length: 16; J: TRBJ2-1; D: -; CDR3: CASSPQYGQIWNEQFF; DNA: TGTGCCAGCAGTCCCCAATACGGACAGATATGGAATGAGCAGTTCTTC
V: TRBV2; size: -; length: 14; J: TRBJ2-2; D: -; CDR3: CASSLGRTAGELFF; DNA: TGTGCCAGCAGCCTGGGGCGGACGGCCGGGGAGCTGTTTTTT
V: TRBV5-1; size: once; length: 15; J: TRBJ2-7; D: TRBD2; CDR3: CASSLGLAGSYEQYF; DNA: TGCGCCAGCAGCTTGGGACTAGCGGGGTCCTACGAGCAGTACTTC